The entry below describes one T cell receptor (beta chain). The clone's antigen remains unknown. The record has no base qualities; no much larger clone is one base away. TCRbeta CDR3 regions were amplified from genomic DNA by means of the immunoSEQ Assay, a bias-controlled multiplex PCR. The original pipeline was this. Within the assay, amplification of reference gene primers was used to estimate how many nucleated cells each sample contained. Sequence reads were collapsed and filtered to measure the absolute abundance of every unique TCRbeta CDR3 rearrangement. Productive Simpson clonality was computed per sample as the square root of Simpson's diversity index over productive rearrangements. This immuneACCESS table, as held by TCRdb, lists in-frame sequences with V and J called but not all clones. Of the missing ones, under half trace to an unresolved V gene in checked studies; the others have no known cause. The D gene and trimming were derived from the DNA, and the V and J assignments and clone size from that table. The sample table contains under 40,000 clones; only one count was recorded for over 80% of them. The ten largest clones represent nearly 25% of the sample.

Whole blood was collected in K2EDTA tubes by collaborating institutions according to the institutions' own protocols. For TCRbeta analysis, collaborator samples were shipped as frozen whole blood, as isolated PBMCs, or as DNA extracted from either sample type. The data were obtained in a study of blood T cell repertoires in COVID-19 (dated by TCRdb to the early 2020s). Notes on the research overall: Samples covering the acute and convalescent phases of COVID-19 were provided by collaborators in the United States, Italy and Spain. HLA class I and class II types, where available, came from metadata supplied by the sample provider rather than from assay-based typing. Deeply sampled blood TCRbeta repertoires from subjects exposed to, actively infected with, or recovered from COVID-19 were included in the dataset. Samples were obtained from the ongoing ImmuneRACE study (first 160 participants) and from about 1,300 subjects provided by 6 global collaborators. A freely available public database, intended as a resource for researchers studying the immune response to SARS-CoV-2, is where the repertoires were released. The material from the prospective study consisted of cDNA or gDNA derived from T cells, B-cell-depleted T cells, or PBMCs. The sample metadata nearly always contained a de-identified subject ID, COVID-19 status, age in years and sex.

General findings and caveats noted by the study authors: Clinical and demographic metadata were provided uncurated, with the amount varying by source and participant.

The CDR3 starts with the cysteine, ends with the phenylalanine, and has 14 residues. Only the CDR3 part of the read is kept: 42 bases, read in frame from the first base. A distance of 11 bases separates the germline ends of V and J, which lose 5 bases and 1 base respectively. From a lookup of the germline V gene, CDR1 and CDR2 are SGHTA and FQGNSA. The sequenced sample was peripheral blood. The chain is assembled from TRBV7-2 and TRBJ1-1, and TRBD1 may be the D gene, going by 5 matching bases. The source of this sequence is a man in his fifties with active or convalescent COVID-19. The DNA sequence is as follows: TGTGCCAGCAGCCAGGACATTACGAACACTGAAGCTTTCTTT. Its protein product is CASSQDITNTEAFF.